This TCR beta chain came from a study of control samples from healthy donors and cancer patients. This clone came up once. The CDR3 totals 17 residues. Profiling relied on immunoSEQ multiplex PCR, and the TCRdb table lists in-frame clones only, not all of them. The sample has about 12,000 clones; approximately 88% are singletons. The sequencing input was formalin-fixed, paraffin-embedded tissue. The sequence was obtained from a male donor with melanoma. The chain is built from TRBV21-1 and TRBJ2-1; TRBD2 is taken as the D call from the table, unchecked against the DNA. TRBV21-1 is labeled a pseudogene. CDR3 sequence: CASSKGGLAVSYNEQFF. The CDR3 coding sequence is TGTGCCAGCAGCAAAGGCGGACTAGCGGTTTCCTACAATGAGCAGTTCTTC.